A single sample gave rise to the 26 T cell receptor beta chains below, sequenced in a study of beta chain features in type 1 diabetes (dated by TCRdb to 2016 to 2019). Library prep was done by the immunoSEQ multiplex PCR assay. The entire isolated RNA was reverse transcribed using the High Capacity cDNA Reverse Transcription Kit, and thus expressed TCRB transcripts were sequenced. TCRdb holds this immuneACCESS table with in-frame rearrangements only. Some clones are missing; in checked studies, unresolved V genes explain under half, and the rest has no known cause. The sample table holds hundreds of thousands of clones, of which about 14% were seen once. The ten largest clones take up about 0.087% of the sample. The source material was naive CD4+ T cells from blood. The cell subset or site tag for this specimen amounts to: true naive CD4+ T cells. Receptors originate from a man aged 18 to 30 in good health.

The chain is built from TRBV9 and TRBJ2-2; D tentatively reads TRBD1 or TRBD2 (5 bases each). Germline lookup yields CDR1 SGDLS and CDR2 YYNGEE. This CDR3 has 19 residues. V lost 6 bases and J lost 5, with 29 bases in between. The CDR3 DNA follows: TGTGCCAGCAAAAGTAATATCGTTTCGGGGCAGGGTGGGACCGGGGAGCTGTTTTTT. Its protein product is CASKSNIVSGQGGTGELFF. The variable domain in full, completed from reference TRBV9 and TRBJ2-2, reads DSGVTQTPKHLITATGQRVTLRCSPRSGDLSVYWYQQSLDQGLQFLIQYYNGEERAKGNILERFSAQQFPDLHSELNLSSLELGDSALYFCASKSNIVSGQGGTGELFFGEGSRLTVL.

The chain links TRBV9 to TRBJ2-2, with 9 bases matching TRBD1. With V trimmed by 4 bases and J by 5 bases, 12 bases remained unmatched. The CDR3 contains 17 residues. From germline, CDR1 is SGDLS and CDR2 YYNGEE. CDR3 region: CASSRDRVFGQTGELFF. CDR3 sequence (DNA): TGTGCCAGCAGCCGGGACAGGGTATTTGGTCAAACCGGGGAGCTGTTTTTT.

This clone has just a few counts. The chain couples TRBV7-2 to TRBJ2-5; 8 bases align to TRBD2. The CDR3 consists of 14 residues. Germline V gene lookup returns CDR1 SGHTA and CDR2 FQGNSA. J lost 4 bases, V lost 1 base, and 2 bases had no gene match. The CDR3 is CASSLGGRTETQYF. The CDR3 DNA sequence: TGTGCCAGCAGCTTAGGCGGGAGGACAGAGACCCAGTACTTC.

The chain links TRBV13 to TRBJ1-2; D is unresolved. With 1 base removed from V and 4 bases from J, the gap between germline ends came to 10 bases. CDR3 size: 14 residues. Germline V gene data show CDR1 as PRHDT and CDR2 as FYEKMQ (reference sequence). This CDR3 reads CASSLESGGYGYTF. The DNA for the CDR3 is TGTGCCAGCAGCTTAGAGTCCGGCGGCTATGGCTACACCTTC.

This sequence joins TRBV2 and TRBJ2-2; the D is unclear. CDR3 length: 12 amino acids. Trimming stripped 7 bases from V and 6 bases from J, with 9 bases between. Germline V gene sequence: CDR1 SNHLY, CDR2 FYNNEI. This CDR3 is CASKRNPGELFF. Written as DNA, the CDR3 is TGTGCCAGCAAACGGAATCCCGGGGAGCTGTTTTTT.

This clone was seen a handful of times. This rearrangement joins TRBV27 to TRBJ1-2; 7 bases map to TRBD1. The germline V gene encodes CDR1 MNHEY and CDR2 SMNVEV (reference sequence). This CDR3 is 15 amino acids long. The V segment lost 5 bases and the J segment 8 bases; nucleotides outside the gene matches: 14. The CDR3 DNA reads as TGTGCCAGCAGTGACCCCTGGAGGGGGCAGTGGGGCTACACCTTC. As protein: CASSDPWRGQWGYTF.

The rearrangement uses TRBV5-6 and TRBJ1-2, with D possibly being TRBD1 (5 bases). Germline loops: CDR1 SGHDT, CDR2 YYEEEE. CDR3 length equals 13 residues. V was shortened by 0 bases and J by 3 bases, with 6 bases between the two germline ends. This chain's CDR3 is CASSLGQYYGYTF. The CDR3 DNA reads TGTGCCAGCAGCTTGGGACAGTACTATGGCTACACCTTC.

This clone was counted only a few times. V gene TRBV25-1 combines with J gene TRBJ1-3; D might be TRBD1 (5 bases). V was shortened by 9 bases and J by 4 bases, with 10 bases between the two germline ends. The CDR3 is made up of 12 amino acids. Germline CDR1 reads MGHDK; CDR2 reads SYGVNS. As DNA, the CDR3 is TGTGCCAGTGCTAGGACAGGAAACACCATATATTTT. Translating it yields CASARTGNTIYF.

The chain employs TRBV18 and TRBJ1-2; D is undetermined. V was cut by 0 bases and J by 7 bases, with 12 bases left in between. This CDR3 is built from 14 residues. Germline V gene lookup returns CDR1 KGHSH and CDR2 LQKENI. CDR3 DNA: TGTGCCAGCTCACCACCCGGCGGTATTGGTGGCTACACCTTC. This encodes CASSPPGGIGGYTF.

The chain combines TRBV9 with TRBJ1-4; no clear D gene. The V and J ends lost 2 bases and 0 bases respectively, with 8 bases between them. CDR1 is SGDLS and CDR2 is YYNGEE in the germline V gene. The CDR3 covers 15 residues. The chain's CDR3 is CASSVSITTNEKLFF. The CDR3 nucleotides read TGTGCCAGCAGCGTTTCCATCACAACTAATGAAAAACTGTTTTTT.

The sample holds a few counts of this clone. The V and J genes are TRBV29-1 and TRBJ2-1; the D gene could be TRBD1 or TRBD2 (5 bases each). Per germline, CDR1 SQVTM and CDR2 ANQGSEA. Trimming took off 4 bases at V and 5 bases at J, with 15 bases between the two ends. The CDR3 loop spans 14 amino acids. In DNA, the CDR3 is TGCAGCGTTGGCCCGGGACCACCCCACAATGAGCAGTTCTTC. Amino acid sequence: CSVGPGPPHNEQFF.

This clone showed up just a few times. The V call is TRBV5-4, the J call TRBJ1-1; D is undetermined. V dropped 1 base and J dropped 0 bases, with 7 bases sitting between them. The CDR3 is 14 residues long. Germline V gene sequence: CDR1 SGHNT, CDR2 YYREEE (reference sequence). The CDR3 DNA reads TGTGCCAGCAGCTTGTCAAGGGTGAACACTGAAGCTTTCTTT. Translation: CASSLSRVNTEAFF.

A remark on this clone: No DNA is shown, since the ends of the CDR3 on it are uncertain; the CDR3 is the one TCRdb lists. V usage is TRBV27 and J usage is TRBJ2-1; TRBD1 was called by the table and not checked on the DNA. Germline CDR1 is MNHEY and CDR2 is SMNVEV (reference sequence). Counting both end residues, the CDR3 totals 13 amino acids. This chain's CDR3 is CASRQWGQGIAFF.

The chain combines TRBV7-3 with TRBJ2-7; either TRBD1 or TRBD2 may fit D (5 bases each). This CDR3 region has 15 residues. CDR1 and CDR2 from the germline V gene are SGHTA and FQGTGA. Trimming cost V 5 bases and J 0 bases, with 14 bases left between them. This CDR3 reads CASSPMMGVSYEQYF. In nucleotides, the CDR3 is TGTGCCAGCAGCCCGATGATGGGGGTCTCCTACGAGCAGTACTTC.

The table lists this clone with a few counts. This chain connects TRBV9 to TRBJ2-1; D remains ambiguous. The CDR3 has 12 amino acids. V was clipped by 1 base and J by 8 bases, with 7 bases between them. The germline gives CDR1 SGDLS, CDR2 YYNGEE. Here the CDR3 DNA reads TGTGCCAGCAGCGTACGAGGCGATGAGCAGTTCTTC. It translates to CASSVRGDEQFF.

The CDR3 coding sequence is TGTGCCAGCAGTCCGAGGCCCGGGACAGCCTTTCGGATCCCCTCTCCCTACAATCAGCCCCAGCATTTT. This gives the protein CASSPRPGTAFRIPSPYNQPQHF. The chain combines TRBV28 with TRBJ1-5, with 7 positions matching TRBD1. CDR1 and CDR2 from the germline V gene are MDHEN and SYDVKM. Germline trimming cut 5 bases from V and 3 bases from J; bases unmatched to any gene: 31. CDR3 length: 23 amino acids.

V and J are TRBV29-1 and TRBJ1-5, with D perhaps TRBD1 (5 bases). Germline CDR1 SQVTM, CDR2 ANQGSEA. This CDR3 is built from 12 residues. The germline V and J ends were trimmed by 4 bases and 5 bases, with 9 bases remaining between them. This CDR3 is CSVGGTDQPQHF. The CDR3 DNA sequence: TGCAGCGTTGGGGGCACCGATCAGCCCCAGCATTTT.

This clone appeared a few times. V is TRBV7-9 and J is TRBJ2-5; D is unclear. CDR3 length equals 14 residues. From germline, CDR1 is SEHNR and CDR2 FQNEAQ (reference sequence). V gave up 2 bases and J gave up 2 bases, with 9 bases separating them. The CDR3 sequence: CASSLKLLQETQYF. The CDR3 nucleotides are TGTGCCAGCAGCTTAAAGCTACTACAAGAGACCCAGTACTTC.

The gene calls are TRBV7-9 and TRBJ2-1, with 8 bases identical to TRBD1. In germline, CDR1 is SEHNR, CDR2 FQNEAQ (reference sequence). Germline trimming cut 2 bases from V and 7 bases from J; bases unmatched to any gene: 7. The CDR3 has 15 residues. CDR3 region: CASSLWQGAGNEQFF. The CDR3 coding sequence is TGTGCCAGCAGCTTATGGCAGGGGGCAGGGAATGAGCAGTTCTTC. The full variable domain, rest sourced from reference TRBV7-9 and TRBJ2-1, is DTGVSQNPRHKITKRGQNVTFRCDPISEHNRLYWYRQTLGQGPEFLTYFQNEAQLEKSRLLSDRFSAERPKGSFSTLEIQRTEQGDSAMYLCASSLWQGAGNEQFFGPGTRLTVL.

The genes are TRBV6-1 and TRBJ2-3; D is uncertain. V was trimmed by 8 bases and J by 0 bases, leaving 9 bases between them. The CDR3 runs 13 residues. Germline CDR1 and CDR2: MNHNS and SASEGT. The DNA for the CDR3 is TGTGCCAGCCGACAACATAGCACAGATACGCAGTATTTT. This gives the protein CASRQHSTDTQYF.

This clone was recorded a few times. This sequence joins TRBV11-1 and TRBJ2-5, with D possibly called TRBD1 or TRBD2 (5 bases each). Germline assignment: CDR1 SGHAT and CDR2 FQDESV (reference sequence). V gave up 2 bases and J gave up 0 bases, with 10 bases separating them. The CDR3 runs to 15 residues. CDR3 coding DNA: TGTGCCAGCAGCTTAAGGGGACCCAACCAAGAGACCCAGTACTTC. Translated: CASSLRGPNQETQYF.

The rearrangement joins TRBV9 to TRBJ2-5; D is perhaps TRBD1 or TRBD2 (6 bases each). The V end lost 0 bases, the J end lost 5 bases, and 17 bases lay between the germline ends. CDR3 length: 16 amino acids. Germline assignment: CDR1 SGDLS and CDR2 YYNGEE. CDR3 region: CASSVGRGASFETQYF. In DNA, the CDR3 is TGTGCCAGCAGCGTAGGTAGGGGGGCCTCGTTCGAGACCCAGTACTTC.

In this sample, this clone turned up a few times. The chain joins TRBV25-1 to TRBJ1-1; TRBD1 matches 11 bases. CDR3 length: 14 residues. V dropped 5 bases and J dropped 6; count of bases not matched to a gene: 5. CDR1 and CDR2 (germline): MGHDK, SYGVNS. This CDR3 reads CASSRTGGSAEAFF. CDR3 DNA sequence: TGTGCCAGCAGTCGGACAGGGGGCTCCGCTGAAGCTTTCTTT.

This clone has only a few counts. The chain uses TRBV5-1 and TRBJ1-2; D may be TRBD1 (6 bases). This CDR3 comprises 15 residues. V lost 4 bases, J lost 4 bases, and 17 bases lay in between. Germline values: CDR1 SGHRS, CDR2 YFSETQ. The CDR3 is CASSLNFGQIYGYTF. The CDR3 DNA follows: TGCGCCAGCAGCCTCAATTTCGGACAGATCTATGGCTACACCTTC.

This CDR3 is CAISGQLPSYEQYF. The CDR3 coding sequence is TGTGCCATCAGTGGACAGCTACCTTCCTACGAGCAGTACTTC. The V and J genes are TRBV10-3 and TRBJ2-7; maybe TRBD1 (5 bases). Germline CDR1 and CDR2: ENHRY and SYGVKD. V was clipped by 4 bases and J by 1 base, with 11 bases between them. CDR3 length: 14 residues.

This clone was detected only a few times. The chain employs TRBV7-9 and TRBJ2-5; D remains unclear. The V and J ends lost 0 bases and 3 bases respectively, with 8 bases between them. Germline V lookup: CDR1 SEHNR, CDR2 FQNEAQ (reference sequence). The CDR3 loop spans 14 amino acids. The CDR3 bases are TGTGCCAGCAGCTTAGCGGCCGGAAAAGAGACCCAGTACTTC. This codes for CASSLAAGKETQYF.